This passage covers 27 T cell receptor beta chains from one sample sequenced in a study of graft-versus-host responses after intestinal transplantation. The protocol was immunoSEQ multiplex PCR, while the TCRdb copy is restricted to in-frame clones and leaves out a portion. The repertoire holds around 110,000 clones, with about nine tenths as singletons. No antigen is known for these receptors. The sequenced sample was unstimulated CD4+ T cells sorted from spleen or lymph node cells, obtained before transplant. These receptors were taken from a human donor who was the organ donor for an intestinal transplant.

This chain uses TRBV6-5 with TRBJ2-7; no reliable D call. The CDR3 is made up of 13 amino acids. V was trimmed by 5 bases and J by 2 bases, leaving 10 bases between them. In germline, CDR1 is MNHEY, CDR2 SVGAGI. The CDR3 here is CASSEAGPYEQYF. The CDR3 DNA follows: TGTGCCAGCAGTGAGGCTGGACCCTACGAGCAGTACTTC.

V and J are TRBV6-6 and TRBJ2-5, with 9 bases lining up with TRBD2. The CDR3 is 15 residues long. Trimming took 6 bases from V and 4 from J; bases not matched to a gene: 9. Germline CDR1 reads MNHNY; CDR2 reads SVGAGI (reference sequence). The CDR3 nucleotides read TGTGCCAGCAGCCGGCGGCTAGCGGGACTAGAGACCCAGTACTTC. It is translated as CASSRRLAGLETQYF.

As DNA, the CDR3 is TGTGCCAGCAGCAACAGGGGCTACTTCCCCCAGACCCAGTACTTC. Its protein is CASSNRGYFPQTQYF. This rearrangement joins TRBV6-1 to TRBJ2-5, with TRBD1 matching over 7 bases. With 6 bases clipped from V and 6 bases from J, the junction kept 13 bases outside the gene matches. Looked up from germline, CDR1 is MNHNS and CDR2 is SASEGT. This CDR3 comprises 15 residues.

The chain links TRBV5-6 to TRBJ1-2, with 11 bases that match TRBD1. The CDR3 covers 15 residues. CDR1 is SGHDT, CDR2 YYEEEE, per germline. With V trimmed by 2 bases and J by 6 bases, 6 bases remained unmatched. The CDR3 protein is CASSFSDRGLNGYTF. For the CDR3, the DNA is TGTGCCAGCAGCTTCTCGGACAGGGGGCTCAATGGCTACACCTTC.

The chain combines TRBV6-5 with TRBJ2-7; D is perhaps TRBD1 (6 bases). Germline V gene data show CDR1 as MNHEY and CDR2 as SVGAGI. This CDR3 spans 13 amino acids. V was trimmed by 8 bases and J by 4 bases, leaving 15 bases between them. DNA of the CDR3: TGTGCCAGCCGACGGCAGGGGTGGTACGAGCAGTACTTC. This encodes CASRRQGWYEQYF.

J is TRBJ2-2 and V is TRBV14; 9 bases line up with TRBD2. This CDR3 region has 15 residues. J gave up 6 bases and V 1 base, and 3 bases lay outside the gene matches. Germline-derived CDR1 and CDR2 are SGHDN and FVKESK. CDR3 amino acids: CASSQARTSAGELFF. CDR3 sequence (DNA): TGTGCCAGCAGCCAAGCCAGGACTAGCGCCGGGGAGCTGTTTTTT.

The rearrangement uses TRBV5-4 and TRBJ2-5; possibly TRBD1 for D (6 bases). Germline lookup yields CDR1 SGHNT and CDR2 YYREEE (reference sequence). CDR3 length equals 13 residues. V was clipped by 4 bases and J by 5 bases, with 12 bases between them. The CDR3 region has the DNA TGTGCCAGCAGCCCCCGGGACAAGGAGACCCAGTACTTC. Amino acids: CASSPRDKETQYF. The full variable domain, its missing parts supplied by reference TRBV5-4 and TRBJ2-5, is ETGVTQSPTHLIKTRGQQVTLRCSSQSGHNTVSWYQQALGQGPQFIFQYYREEENGRGNFPPRFSGLQFPNYSSELNVNALELDDSALYLCASSPRDKETQYFGPGTRLLVL.

The chain carries TRBV18 and TRBJ1-2, with no clear D. V lost 6 bases and J lost 1, with 12 bases in between. This CDR3 contains 14 residues. Germline CDR1 reads KGHSH; CDR2 reads LQKENI. Here the CDR3 reads CASSISGRNYGYTF. The CDR3, as DNA: TGTGCCAGCTCGATCAGTGGCCGTAACTATGGCTACACCTTC.

V gene TRBV11-2 combines with J gene TRBJ2-5, with TRBD1 identical over 9 bases. Germline CDR1 reads SGHAT; CDR2 reads FQNNGV. The CDR3 contains 14 residues. V was clipped by 5 bases and J by 3 bases; unmatched bases: 4. CDR3 coding DNA: TGTGCCAGCAGCCGCCGGGACAGGGAAGAGACCCAGTACTTC. Translation gives CASSRRDREETQYF.

This chain connects TRBV18 to TRBJ2-1; D may correspond to TRBD1 or TRBD2 (6 bases each). The ends were cut back, 0 bases at V and 12 bases at J, with 24 bases in the middle. The CDR3 totals 17 residues. Germline CDR1 reads KGHSH; CDR2 reads LQKENI. CDR3 protein: CASSPPYSGDSPMGQFF. The CDR3 nucleotides read TGTGCCAGCTCACCACCGTACTCAGGGGACTCGCCGATGGGGCAGTTCTTC. The full variable domain, with the rest looked up from reference TRBV18 and TRBJ2-1, is NAGVMQNPRHLVRRRGQEARLRCSPMKGHSHVYWYRQLPEEGLKFMVYLQKENIIDESGMPKERFSAEFPKEGPSILRIQQVVRGDSAAYFCASSPPYSGDSPMGQFFGPGTRLTVL.

The genes are TRBV6-5 and TRBJ1-2; a weak D match, TRBD1 (5 bases). Germline V gene lookup returns CDR1 MNHEY and CDR2 SVGAGI. CDR3 length: 15 amino acids. V lost 2 bases to trimming and J lost 4 bases, with 14 bases between them. This CDR3 reads CASSYQAGPLYGYTF. The CDR3 DNA reads as TGTGCCAGCAGTTACCAAGCAGGGCCCCTCTATGGCTACACCTTC.

The gene calls are TRBV18 and TRBJ2-5, with no clear D. The germline gives CDR1 KGHSH, CDR2 LQKENI. The CDR3 loop spans 15 amino acids. With 3 bases removed from V and 5 bases from J, the gap between germline ends came to 16 bases. The CDR3 sequence is CASSPDLGQGETQYF. Here the CDR3 DNA reads TGTGCCAGCTCACCCGATCTAGGGCAAGGGGAGACCCAGTACTTC. The full variable domain, rest sourced from reference TRBV18 and TRBJ2-5, is NAGVMQNPRHLVRRRGQEARLRCSPMKGHSHVYWYRQLPEEGLKFMVYLQKENIIDESGMPKERFSAEFPKEGPSILRIQQVVRGDSAAYFCASSPDLGQGETQYFGPGTRLLVL.

This clone was observed once. The V and J genes are TRBV29-1 and TRBJ2-5; 8 bases are shared with TRBD1. The V segment lost 3 bases and the J segment 5 bases; nucleotides outside the gene matches: 5. Germline V CDR1 and CDR2: SQVTM, ANQGSEA. There are 13 residues in the CDR3. In nucleotides, the CDR3 is TGCAGCGTTGATTGGCAGGGGGCCGAGACCCAGTACTTC. This gives the protein CSVDWQGAETQYF.

The chain joins TRBV6-5 to TRBJ2-7, with 7 bases aligning to TRBD1. With 8 bases clipped from V and 5 bases from J, the junction kept 3 bases outside the gene matches. There are 11 residues in the CDR3. Germline assignment: CDR1 MNHEY and CDR2 SVGAGI. DNA for the CDR3: TGTGCCAGCTCGAGGGGGCACGAGCAGTACTTC. This codes for CASSRGHEQYF.

CDR3 loop: CASSERRRTSGYTF. The CDR3 DNA follows: TGTGCCAGCAGTGAACGGAGGCGGACGTCGGGCTACACCTTC. J is TRBJ1-2 and V is TRBV6-1; no clear D. The CDR3 covers 14 residues. V lost 2 bases and J 8 bases, leaving 15 bases between the germline ends. Germline assignment: CDR1 MNHNS and CDR2 SASEGT.

The gene calls are TRBV29-1 and TRBJ2-6; D gene ambiguous. The V gene lost 4 bases and the J gene lost 2 bases, with 6 bases spanning the gap. The CDR3 has 13 residues. The germline V gene encodes CDR1 SQVTM and CDR2 ANQGSEA. The CDR3 region is CSVALTGANVLTF. The CDR3, as DNA: TGCAGCGTTGCGCTAACTGGGGCCAACGTCCTGACTTTC.

V usage is TRBV11-2 and J usage is TRBJ2-7; TRBD1 is a possible D gene (5 bases). Germline V gene lookup returns CDR1 SGHAT and CDR2 FQNNGV. CDR3 length: 14 amino acids. Between the trimmed V and J ends, which lost 2 bases and 2 bases, there was a span of 10 bases. DNA for the CDR3: TGTGCCAGCAGCTTACCAGGGAAGACCTACGAGCAGTACTTC. As protein: CASSLPGKTYEQYF.

The gene calls are TRBV18 and TRBJ2-3; 8 positions match TRBD2. The CDR3 extends over 19 amino acids. Germline V gene sequence: CDR1 KGHSH, CDR2 LQKENI. V lost 3 bases and J lost 0; bases outside the gene matches: 14. This chain's CDR3 is CASSPRGGSLGVSTDTQYF. The CDR3 region has the DNA TGTGCCAGCTCACCCCGCGGGGGGTCCCTTGGGGTCAGCACAGATACGCAGTATTTT.

The chain employs TRBV7-3 and TRBJ2-3, with a weak D call TRBD1 (6 bases). Germline values: CDR1 SGHTA, CDR2 FQGTGA. V lost 2 bases and J lost 4, with 7 bases in between. The CDR3 runs to 13 residues. The CDR3: CASSLGGADTQYF. CDR3 coding DNA: TGTGCCAGCAGCTTAGGGGGCGCAGATACGCAGTATTTT.

V is TRBV7-9 and J is TRBJ2-5, with D possibly being TRBD1 or TRBD2 (5 bases each). The CDR3 spans 14 residues. Trimming removed 3 bases from V and 10 bases from J, with 18 bases in between. Germline-derived CDR1 and CDR2 are SEHNR and FQNEAQ (reference sequence). The CDR3 sequence is CASSFRDGQEGQYF. The CDR3 coding sequence is TGTGCCAGCAGCTTCCGGGACGGGCAAGAGGGCCAGTACTTC.

V is TRBV5-1 and J is TRBJ1-4, with D tentatively TRBD1 (6 bases). Trimming took off 4 bases at V and 7 bases at J, with 17 bases between the two ends. This CDR3 is 15 amino acids long. Germline V gene lookup returns CDR1 SGHRS and CDR2 YFSETQ. CDR3 sequence: CASSRRQAESEKLFF. The DNA of the CDR3 is TGCGCCAGCAGCCGAAGACAGGCTGAGTCTGAAAAACTGTTTTTT. The full variable domain, rest sourced from reference TRBV5-1 and TRBJ1-4, is KAGVTQTPRYLIKTRGQQVTLSCSPISGHRSVSWYQQTPGQGLQFLFEYFSETQRNKGNFPGRFSGRQFSNSRSEMNVSTLELGDSALYLCASSRRQAESEKLFFGSGTQLSVL.

This chain uses TRBV6-5 with TRBJ1-3; D might be TRBD1 (5 bases). CDR3 size: 15 residues. Germline V gene sequence: CDR1 MNHEY, CDR2 SVGAGI. V lost 2 bases and J 3 bases, leaving 11 bases between the germline ends. This chain's CDR3 is CASSYPGSGGNTIYF. CDR3 sequence (DNA): TGTGCCAGCAGTTACCCAGGGTCGGGTGGAAACACCATATATTTT.

The genes are TRBV5-1 and TRBJ1-6; 8 bases are shared with TRBD1. In germline, CDR1 is SGHRS, CDR2 YFSETQ. Trimming cost V 2 bases and J 4 bases; bases outside gene matches: 5. The CDR3 length is 16 residues. The CDR3 coding sequence is TGCGCCAGCAGCTTTGACAGGGGTGGGTATAATTCACCCCTCCACTTT. Protein sequence: CASSFDRGGYNSPLHF.

The chain carries TRBV7-3 and TRBJ2-1, with D possibly being TRBD1 (5 bases). V was trimmed by 2 bases and J by 0 bases, leaving 26 bases between them. This CDR3 is built from 21 residues. The germline V gene has CDR1 SGHTA and CDR2 FQGTGA. DNA for the CDR3: TGTGCCAGCAGCTTATCCAGTCTACAGGACATAACTAAGGGCTCCTACAATGAGCAGTTCTTC. The encoded protein is CASSLSSLQDITKGSYNEQFF. Complete variable domain (other parts from reference TRBV7-3 and TRBJ2-1): GAGVSQTPSNKVTEKGKYVELRCDPISGHTALYWYRQSLGQGPEFLIYFQGTGAADDSGLPNDRFFAVRPEGSVSTLKIQRTERGDSAVYLCASSLSSLQDITKGSYNEQFFGPGTRLTVL.

The chain carries TRBV11-3 and TRBJ1-3; D unresolved. V shed 0 bases and J shed 4 bases, with 13 bases lying between them. CDR3 length equals 16 residues. Germline-derived CDR1 and CDR2 are SGHNT and YENEEA. In nucleotides, the CDR3 is TGTGCCAGCAGCTTAGAAGGCAGATTGTACGGAAACACCATATATTTT. This encodes CASSLEGRLYGNTIYF.

This clone was recorded once. The chain has TRBV2 and TRBJ2-3; D gene unclear. This CDR3 has 15 amino acids. The V end was cut by 3 bases, the J end by 6 bases, with 16 bases between. From germline, CDR1 is SNHLY and CDR2 FYNNEI. CDR3 protein: CASSDLADLRDTQYF. For the CDR3, the DNA is TGTGCCAGCAGTGATCTGGCGGACCTAAGGGATACGCAGTATTTT.

The V gene is TRBV27, the J gene TRBJ2-7; 10 bases map to TRBD1. The CDR3 runs to 15 residues. The germline CDR1 and CDR2 sequences are MNHEY and SMNVEV (reference sequence). V lost 1 base and J lost 4; bases outside the gene matches: 4. CDR3 loop: CASSLYPGQGYEQYF. The CDR3 region has the DNA TGTGCCAGCAGTTTATATCCGGGACAGGGGTACGAGCAGTACTTC.